The 9 T cell receptor beta chains listed next were all sequenced from one sample in a study of tumor-infiltrating lymphocytes in localized non-small cell lung cancer. Clones were read by immunoSEQ multiplex PCR, and TCRdb kept only the in-frame ones, dropping some. The sample lists around 10,000 clones, 60% occurring once. The sequencing sample was made of uninvolved lung tissue not adjacent to the tumor. Receptors originate from a human donor with non-small cell lung cancer.

The CDR3 DNA reads TGTGCCAGCAGGCCCCAGGGAGTCCTCAATCAGCCCCAGCATTTT. Translating it yields CASRPQGVLNQPQHF. The chain employs TRBV6-5 and TRBJ1-5; possibly TRBD1 for D (5 bases). Germline CDR1 reads MNHEY; CDR2 reads SVGAGI. This CDR3 contains 15 residues. V was cut by 6 bases and J by 3 bases, with 15 bases left in between.

V gene TRBV7-2 combines with J gene TRBJ2-4; no firm D call. This CDR3 contains 13 residues. V lost 2 bases and J lost 0, with 2 bases in between. Germline CDR1 SGHTA, CDR2 FQGNSA. This CDR3 is CASSLLAKNIQYF. CDR3 coding DNA: TGTGCCAGCAGCTTATTAGCCAAAAACATTCAGTACTTC. Combining the CDR3 with reference TRBV7-2 and TRBJ2-4 gives the whole variable domain GAGVSQSPSNKVTEKGKDVELRCDPISGHTALYWYRQSLGQGLEFLIYFQGNSAPDKSGLPSDRFSAERTGGSVSTLTIQRTQQEDSAVYLCASSLLAKNIQYFGAGTRLSVL.

This chain joins TRBV7-2 and TRBJ1-5; D uncertain. Germline CDR1 reads SGHTA; CDR2 reads FQGNSA. The V end lost 5 bases, the J end lost 3 bases, and 17 bases lay between the germline ends. This CDR3 is built from 16 residues. The CDR3 loop reads CASSQSGVMDNQPQHF. In nucleotides, the CDR3 is TGTGCCAGCAGCCAATCTGGGGTTATGGACAATCAGCCCCAGCATTTT.

This sequence joins TRBV5-6 and TRBJ1-2; D is possibly TRBD1 (5 bases). Trimming took off 1 base at V and 3 bases at J, with 13 bases between the two ends. This CDR3 region has 15 residues. Germline values: CDR1 SGHDT, CDR2 YYEEEE. As DNA, the CDR3 is TGTGCCAGCAGCTTGTCGGCAGGGTTATACTATGGCTACACCTTC. Protein sequence: CASSLSAGLYYGYTF. Complete variable domain (other parts from reference TRBV5-6 and TRBJ1-2): DAGVTQSPTHLIKTRGQQVTLRCSPKSGHDTVSWYQQALGQGPQFIFQYYEEEERQRGNFPDRFSGHQFPNYSSELNVNALLLGDSALYLCASSLSAGLYYGYTFGSGTRLTVV.

This clone appeared a single time. The J gene is TRBJ2-7, the V gene TRBV7-3, with D possibly TRBD1 on 8 matching bases. The V gene lost 3 bases and the J gene lost 6 bases, with 21 bases spanning the gap. The germline V gene encodes CDR1 SGHTA and CDR2 FQGTGA. The length of the CDR3 is 16 residues. The CDR3 DNA follows: TGTGCCAGCAGCTTGGGGGAGGGCAGGGGGCAGAGCGAGCAGTACTTC. This gives the protein CASSLGEGRGQSEQYF.

The J gene is TRBJ1-1, the V gene TRBV4-3; 8 bases line up with TRBD1. Per the germline V gene, CDR1 is LGHNA and CDR2 is YSLEER. The CDR3 extends over 15 amino acids. V lost 3 bases and J lost 4; bases outside the gene matches: 7. CDR3 in DNA: TGCGCCAGCAGCCAGCGACAGGGGTACGGCACTGAAGCTTTCTTT. Translating it yields CASSQRQGYGTEAFF.

The V and J genes are TRBV2 and TRBJ2-7, with 10 bases that match TRBD1. Germline V gene data show CDR1 as SNHLY and CDR2 as FYNNEI. V gave up 4 bases and J gave up 6 bases; unmatched junction bases: 3. The CDR3 covers 13 residues. The CDR3 sequence is CASSGQGAGEQYF. CDR3 bases: TGTGCCAGCAGTGGACAGGGGGCAGGCGAGCAGTACTTC.

By sample fraction, this clone is medium-sized (0.01 to 0.1%). At one end, the junction sequence differs from germline, possibly due to a read error. V usage is TRBV7-7 and J usage is TRBJ2-5; 9 bases line up with TRBD2. This CDR3 is built from 15 residues. The germline CDR1 and CDR2 sequences are SSHAT and FNYEAQ (reference sequence). Written as DNA, the CDR3 is TGTGCTAGCAGCTTGGCGGGGGGGCACCAAGAGACCCAGTACTTC. This gives the protein CASSLAGGHQETQYF.

This clone is classed as medium-sized. V and J are TRBV5-1 and TRBJ2-7, with TRBD1 matching 8 bases. This CDR3 is 14 amino acids long. The V gene's germline CDR1 is SGHRS and CDR2 YFSETQ. The V segment lost 4 bases and the J segment 7 bases; nucleotides outside the gene matches: 10. The CDR3 sequence is CASSSGQGLDEQYF. In nucleotides, the CDR3 is TGCGCCAGCAGCAGCGGACAGGGTCTTGATGAGCAGTACTTC.